This T cell receptor (beta chain) is drawn from a study of blood T cells in healthy people across ages. The study, taken as a whole, reports: A roughly linear age-dependent decrease characterized TCR beta diversity per million T cells.

A note on this clonotype: As yet, its antigen is unknown.

The germline gives CDR1 DFQATT, CDR2 SNEGSKA (reference sequence). There are 13 residues in the CDR3. Trimming removed 6 bases from V and 0 bases from J; junction bases left unmatched: 3. Together with a sample-barcoded 5' primer, a J-beta primer mix was included in a second PCR lasting about 7 to 11 cycles. TCRdb reprocessed the 5' RACE reads via MiXCR and lists one record per CDR3 protein. The profile shows hundreds of thousands of distinct CDR3 sequences, nearly 60% of them singletons. The rearrangement links TRBV20-1 to TRBJ2-7, with 9 bases matching TRBD1. This sequence originates from a young man in good health. The sample consisted of blood. Here the CDR3 DNA reads TGCAGTGCCCGGGACAGGGCCTCCTACGAGCAGTACTTC. Its translation is CSARDRASYEQYF.